This TCR beta chain was recorded in a study of cytotoxic CD8 clonotypes in ibrutinib-treated CLL. Study summary: It was after a median about 12 months of treatment, range 6 to 36, that response samples were taken.

This clone was seen just once. Its target is unknown. CDR1 and CDR2 (germline): SGDLS, YYNGEE. The germline V and J ends were trimmed by 6 bases and 6 bases, with 15 bases remaining between them. The CDR3 consists of 13 residues. TCRdb's table, derived via immunoSEQ multiplex PCR, lists solely in-frame clones and lacks some. The sample carries over 65,000 clones, roughly 77% recorded once. Study-wide findings and caveats: A rise in clonality was seen at ibrutinib response, and a fall back toward baseline was seen at progression.

This sequence was found in a human donor with chronic lymphocytic leukemia. The chain combines TRBV9 with TRBJ1-1, with TRBD1 as a possible D gene (5 bases). Source: PBMCs, taken after 12 months of ibrutinib treatment. CDR3 sequence (DNA): TGTGCCAGCAACCCGTGGGGGGAAGCTGAAGCTTTCTTT. Protein product: CASNPWGEAEAFF. The full variable domain, with the rest looked up from reference TRBV9 and TRBJ1-1, is DSGVTQTPKHLITATGQRVTLRCSPRSGDLSVYWYQQSLDQGLQFLIQYYNGEERAKGNILERFSAQQFPDLHSELNLSSLELGDSALYFCASNPWGEAEAFFGQGTRLTVV.